Each of the 28 T cell receptor beta chains below was sequenced from the same sample in a study of blood T cell repertoires in COVID-19. Here immunoSEQ multiplex PCR was the method, and the copy in TCRdb shows in-frame clones only, minus some. The data hold a few hundred thousand clones, with more than 65% observed a single time. Material: peripheral blood. The receptor set was obtained from a person between 65 and 80 years old with COVID-19, enrolled during active disease.

The sample holds one count of this clone. V is TRBV24-1 and J is TRBJ2-1; possibly TRBD2 for D (5 bases). The V end was cut by 9 bases, the J end by 5 bases, with 13 bases between. The CDR3 spans 13 residues. The germline gives CDR1 KGHDR, CDR2 SFDVKD. The CDR3 loop is CATGNSVDNEQFF. The DNA for the CDR3 is TGTGCCACCGGAAATAGCGTAGACAATGAGCAGTTCTTC.

The chain employs TRBV7-2 and TRBJ2-7, with a weak D call TRBD2 (6 bases). CDR1 is SGHTA, CDR2 FQGNSA, per germline. The CDR3 runs to 15 residues. V lost 4 bases to trimming and J lost 7 bases, with 20 bases between them. CDR3 loop: CASSSTGTPSWEQYF. As DNA, the CDR3 is TGTGCCAGCAGCTCGACCGGGACTCCGTCGTGGGAGCAGTACTTC.

The rearrangement uses TRBV5-1 and TRBJ2-7; 11 bases map to TRBD1. Per the germline V gene, CDR1 is SGHRS and CDR2 is YFSETQ. V dropped 3 bases and J dropped 7; count of bases not matched to a gene: 12. The CDR3 consists of 16 residues. The CDR3, as DNA: TGCGCCAGCAGCTGGGGGCTCGGACAGGGGGCGAGTGAGCAGTACTTC. Residues: CASSWGLGQGASEQYF.

V is TRBV7-2 and J is TRBJ1-6, with D possibly being TRBD1 (5 bases). This CDR3 comprises 16 residues. In germline, CDR1 is SGHTA, CDR2 FQGNSA. The germline V and J ends were trimmed by 5 bases and 6 bases, with 17 bases remaining between them. CDR3 coding DNA: TGTGCCAGCAGCCGGGCTGCGGGGGATTTTAATTCACCCCTCCACTTT. Amino acids: CASSRAAGDFNSPLHF.

The rearrangement uses TRBV5-4 and TRBJ1-2; TRBD1 matches 7 bases. The CDR3 is 15 residues long. Trimming took 5 bases from V and 3 from J; bases not matched to a gene: 10. Germline-derived CDR1 and CDR2 are SGHNT and YYREEE (reference sequence). CDR3 residues: CASSTSTGLDYGYTF. The CDR3, as DNA: TGTGCCAGCAGTACCTCGACAGGGTTGGACTATGGCTACACCTTC.

This chain links TRBV7-9 with TRBJ1-5; D might be TRBD1 (5 bases). Germline CDR1 SEHNR, CDR2 FQNEAQ (reference sequence). The V end lost 0 bases, the J end lost 2 bases, and 8 bases lay between the germline ends. The CDR3 length is 15 residues. DNA of the CDR3: TGTGCCAGCAGCTTAGCAGGGGATGGCAATCAGCCCCAGCATTTT. Its protein product is CASSLAGDGNQPQHF.

The chain couples TRBV15 to TRBJ2-7; D is possibly TRBD2 (6 bases). Per the germline V gene, CDR1 is LNHNV and CDR2 is YYDKDF (reference sequence). This CDR3 comprises 15 residues. V was pared by 0 bases and J by 6 bases, with 15 bases between. CDR3 sequence: CATSRDGAGRGEQYF. In nucleotides, the CDR3 is TGTGCCACCAGCAGAGATGGTGCAGGGCGGGGCGAGCAGTACTTC. Drawing the rest from reference TRBV15 and TRBJ2-7, the complete variable domain is DAMVIQNPRYQVTQFGKPVTLSCSQTLNHNVMYWYQQKSSQAPKLLFHYYDKDFNNEADTPDNFQSRRPNTSFCFLDIRSPGLGDTAMYLCATSRDGAGRGEQYFGPGTRLTVT.

This sequence joins TRBV6-4 and TRBJ2-2; D gene unclear. CDR1 and CDR2 (germline): MRHNA, SNTAGT. The CDR3 covers 14 residues. Trimming removed 5 bases at V and 0 bases at J, with 7 bases between. The CDR3 region has the DNA TGTGCCAGCAGTATATCCGCGAACACCGGGGAGCTGTTTTTT. Its protein is CASSISANTGELFF.

V is TRBV9 and J is TRBJ2-5; 8 nucleotides agree with TRBD2. The germline V gene encodes CDR1 SGDLS and CDR2 YYNGEE. After removal of 3 bases from V and 5 bases from J, the junction contained 9 bases not matched to a gene. There are 15 residues in the CDR3. Written as DNA, the CDR3 is TGTGCCAGCAGCGGACCAGCGGGAGCTGTGGAGACCCAGTACTTC. This gives the protein CASSGPAGAVETQYF.

V is TRBV5-6 and J is TRBJ2-5; the D is unclear. Trimming removed 0 bases at V and 5 bases at J, with 8 bases between. Germline loops: CDR1 SGHDT, CDR2 YYEEEE. The CDR3 is 13 amino acids. The CDR3 nucleotides read TGTGCCAGCAGCTTGGGAGCTCGGGAGACCCAGTACTTC. Its protein is CASSLGARETQYF.

This clone appeared once. The chain employs TRBV5-4 and TRBJ2-7, with 10 bases lining up with TRBD2. Germline V CDR1 and CDR2: SGHNT, YYREEE (reference sequence). The V and J ends lost 1 base and 5 bases, in that order; junction bases with no gene match: 6. The CDR3 contains 15 residues. CDR3 DNA sequence: TGTGCCAGCAGCTTGAGCGGGAGGGCCAATCACGAGCAGTACTTC. As protein: CASSLSGRANHEQYF.

A remark on this clone: At the DNA level, this CDR3 is encoded by other sequences in the same sample as well. CDR3 loop: CSARQGHEQYF. In DNA, the CDR3 is TGCAGTGCTAGACAGGGCCACGAGCAGTACTTC. The chain combines TRBV20-1 with TRBJ2-7; D may be TRBD1 (5 bases). There are 11 residues in the CDR3. Trimming removed 2 bases from V and 5 bases from J, with 7 bases in between. Germline V gene sequence: CDR1 DFQATT, CDR2 SNEGSKA (reference sequence).

About this clone: This sample includes further DNA sequences coding for the same CDR3. The CDR3 loop reads CASSRTGRNNEQFF. The CDR3 nucleotides read TGCGCCAGCAGCCGGACAGGGAGGAACAATGAGCAGTTCTTC. The chain employs TRBV5-1 and TRBJ2-1; 8 bases fit TRBD1. CDR1 is SGHRS and CDR2 is YFSETQ in the germline V gene. The CDR3 contains 14 residues. V was clipped by 4 bases and J by 5 bases; unmatched bases: 5.

The chain has TRBV10-3 and TRBJ2-3, with TRBD2 matching over 8 bases. Germline lookup yields CDR1 ENHRY and CDR2 SYGVKD. V dropped 8 bases and J dropped 2; count of bases not matched to a gene: 3. The CDR3 consists of 13 residues. CDR3 protein: CAIAGLATDTQYF. CDR3 coding DNA: TGTGCCATCGCAGGACTAGCCACAGATACGCAGTATTTT.

The chain has TRBV28 and TRBJ2-3, with 8 bases fitting TRBD2. This CDR3 comprises 16 residues. In germline, CDR1 is MDHEN, CDR2 SYDVKM. The trim removed 6 bases at V and 6 bases at J, leaving 14 bases unmatched. The CDR3 reads CASRPRGGSDADTQYF. CDR3 DNA sequence: TGTGCCAGCAGGCCCCGGGGGGGGTCCGACGCGGATACGCAGTATTTT.

This rearrangement joins TRBV7-2 to TRBJ2-1; a weak D match, TRBD1 (6 bases). Trimming pared 5 bases from V and 4 bases from J, leaving 18 bases between. CDR3 length equals 16 residues. Per the germline V gene, CDR1 is SGHTA and CDR2 is FQGNSA. The CDR3 coding sequence is TGTGCCAGCAGCGCTGGACAGCCCATTATATACAATGAGCAGTTCTTC. Translated, it gives CASSAGQPIIYNEQFF.

The rearrangement uses TRBV7-2 and TRBJ1-4; D gene uncertain. This CDR3 has 16 residues. Germline CDR1 and CDR2: SGHTA and FQGNSA. Between the trimmed V and J ends, which lost 1 base and 3 bases, there was a span of 12 bases. The CDR3 DNA is TGTGCCAGCAGCTTAGTCGCGACTGTCTCTAATGAAAAACTGTTTTTT. It yields the protein CASSLVATVSNEKLFF.

This chain links TRBV6-5 with TRBJ1-4, with a tentative D call TRBD1 (5 bases). Looked up from germline, CDR1 is MNHEY and CDR2 is SVGAGI. The CDR3 spans 16 residues. Trimming took off 4 bases at V and 4 bases at J, with 16 bases between the two ends. The CDR3 region has the DNA TGTGCCAGCAGTTTTTCCCATAAGGGGAATAATGAAAAACTGTTTTTT. Translating gives CASSFSHKGNNEKLFF.

This clone has only one observation. The chain has TRBV28 and TRBJ1-3; 9 bases map to TRBD1. The germline CDR1 and CDR2 sequences are MDHEN and SYDVKM. With 8 bases clipped from V and 4 bases from J, the junction kept 12 bases outside the gene matches. This CDR3 comprises 16 residues. The CDR3 region has the DNA TGTGCCAGCGCCCGGGACAGGGTCGGGGGAGGAAACACCATATATTTT. This encodes CASARDRVGGGNTIYF.

The chain links TRBV4-2 to TRBJ2-6; 8 bases match TRBD1. V was pared by 4 bases and J by 0 bases, with 11 bases of the junction left unmatched. Germline-derived CDR1 and CDR2 are LGHNA and YNFKEQ. There are 19 residues in the CDR3. Written as DNA, the CDR3 is TGTGCCAGCAGCCTTGTTGGACAGGGCCCGGGCTCTGGGGCCAACGTCCTGACTTTC. Protein: CASSLVGQGPGSGANVLTF.

This chain links TRBV5-6 with TRBJ1-2; D is possibly TRBD1 (6 bases). Trimming pared 3 bases from V and 7 bases from J, leaving 19 bases between. The germline V gene encodes CDR1 SGHDT and CDR2 YYEEEE. CDR3 size: 15 residues. The CDR3 DNA reads as TGTGCCAGCAGCTCCGGGGACACCCTGGGGGCTGGCTACACCTTC. Protein product: CASSSGDTLGAGYTF.

The DNA for the CDR3 is TGTGCCAGCAGCCAAAACGCGCAGGTTAAGCAGTACTTC. Amino acids: CASSQNAQVKQYF. The chain carries TRBV11-2 and TRBJ2-7; D is uncertain. V gave up 5 bases and J gave up 8 bases, with 16 bases separating them. The CDR3 totals 13 residues. Germline V gene data show CDR1 as SGHAT and CDR2 as FQNNGV.

This chain joins TRBV28 and TRBJ2-1, with 10 bases aligning to TRBD2. V was pared by 2 bases and J by 4 bases, with 8 bases of the junction left unmatched. CDR1 MDHEN and CDR2 SYDVKM come from the germline V gene. CDR3 size: 17 residues. The chain's CDR3 is CASSLMSVLAGYNEQFF. CDR3 nucleotide sequence: TGTGCCAGCAGTTTAATGAGTGTACTAGCGGGATACAATGAGCAGTTCTTC.

This rearrangement joins TRBV7-3 to TRBJ2-5, with 7 positions matching TRBD1. With V trimmed by 5 bases and J by 5 bases, 11 bases remained unmatched. This CDR3 comprises 15 residues. The germline gives CDR1 SGHTA, CDR2 FQGTGA. The CDR3 DNA is TGTGCCAGCAGCCCCAACTTAGGGGGCGCGGAGACCCAGTACTTC. This codes for CASSPNLGGAETQYF.

The chain joins TRBV28 to TRBJ1-5; 8 positions agree with TRBD1. Trimming removed 5 bases from V and 4 bases from J; junction bases left unmatched: 7. Germline V gives CDR1 MDHEN, CDR2 SYDVKM. The CDR3 runs to 15 residues. The CDR3 here is CASSPGTGRNQPQHF. The CDR3 DNA is TGTGCCAGCAGTCCCGGGACAGGACGGAATCAGCCCCAGCATTTT.

Only a few counts were recorded for this clone. Other DNA sequences within the sample encode an identical CDR3. This sequence joins TRBV12-3 or TRBV12-4 and TRBJ1-2, with a tentative D call TRBD1 (5 bases). The CDR3 is 13 amino acids. V was clipped by 1 base and J by 4 bases, with 7 bases between them. The CDR3 region has the DNA TGTGCCAGCAGTTTAGGGGGCGGCTATGGCTACACCTTC. Protein: CASSLGGGYGYTF.

This chain links TRBV6-2 or TRBV6-3 with TRBJ1-4; the D gene is possibly TRBD1 (5 bases). The CDR3 contains 14 residues. Germline V lookup: CDR1 MNHEY, CDR2 SVGEGT. Trimming shortened V by 5 bases and J by 4 bases, and 11 bases separated the two germline ends. CDR3 region: CASSAARGNEKLFF. CDR3 bases: TGTGCCAGCAGTGCGGCAAGGGGTAATGAAAAACTGTTTTTT.

V usage is TRBV6-2 or TRBV6-3 and J usage is TRBJ2-2; D remains unclear. The germline CDR1 and CDR2 sequences are MNHEY and SVGEGT. CDR3 length equals 14 residues. V lost 4 bases and J lost 2, with 8 bases in between. This chain's CDR3 is CASSSNYNTGELFF. CDR3 DNA: TGTGCCAGCAGTTCCAACTACAACACCGGGGAGCTGTTTTTT.